This TCR beta chain emerged from a study of cytomegalovirus exposure and HLA in healthy donors. Study-level points and caveats: Reportedly, a later analysis found an Asian-associated ancestry cluster had fewer N-insertions than the roughly 700-donor mean.

With 60 Vbeta and 13 Jbeta primers, the PCR was carried out. Repertoires were generated with immunoSEQ multiplex PCR, while TCRdb's copy carries only in-frame clones and drops some. The table lists approximately 170,000 clones, about 62% of them singletons. This cohort consisted of healthy bone marrow donors. This clone was seen a few times. The antigen remains unidentified. The ends were cut back, 7 bases at V and 4 bases at J, with 20 bases in the middle. Germline lookup yields CDR1 SGHVS and CDR2 FNYEAQ. The CDR3 runs to 15 residues. The receptor comes from a man aged 40-49 years in good health and CMV-seronegative. The V call is TRBV7-6, the J call TRBJ2-7, with a possible D match to TRBD1 (6 bases). Sequenced: PBMCs. The CDR3 nucleotides read TGTGCCAGCACCTGGGGGCTCGGATTCTCGTACGAGCAGTACTTC. Translating it yields CASTWGLGFSYEQYF. Complete variable domain (other parts from reference TRBV7-6 and TRBJ2-7): GAGVSQSPRYKVTKRGQDVALRCDPISGHVSLYWYRQALGQGPEFLTYFNYEAQQDKSGLPNDRFSAERPEGSISTLTIQRTEQRDSAMYRCASTWGLGFSYEQYFGPGTRLTVT.